Listed below are T cell receptor beta chains from one sample, sequenced in a study of blood T cell repertoires in COVID-19. Libraries were prepared by immunoSEQ multiplex PCR; TCRdb keeps only in-frame clonotypes and omits some of them. The profile covers about 100,000 clones, with approximately 89% appearing a single time and less than 2.5% taken by the ten largest. Sequenced material: peripheral blood. These receptors all come from a man in his fifties with active COVID-19. Each CDR3 is given with its conserved first and last residue. A D gene is named only where the DNA matches it firmly. Size values are once, few and many counts, or a class for expanded clones, and some rows have none.

cdr3_nt: TGTGCCAGCAGATTCGGTTCCACCGGGGAGCTGTTTTTT; cdr3_aa: CASRFGSTGELFF; cdr3_length: 13; clone_size: NA; d_call: NA; v_call: TRBV9; j_call: TRBJ2-2
cdr3_nt: TGTGCCAGCACCGCCCTCAGGGCCTACGAGCAGTACTTC; cdr3_aa: CASTALRAYEQYF; cdr3_length: 13; clone_size: once; d_call: NA; v_call: TRBV7-9; j_call: TRBJ2-7
cdr3_nt: TGTGCCAGTAGTATTGGCCGGCCAGGGCGCGGACAGCCCCAGCATTTT; cdr3_aa: CASSIGRPGRGQPQHF; cdr3_length: 16; clone_size: once; d_call: NA; v_call: TRBV19; j_call: TRBJ1-5
cdr3_nt: TGTGCCAGCAGTGAAATCGGGGGGGAGCAGTACTTC; cdr3_aa: CASSEIGGEQYF; cdr3_length: 12; clone_size: NA; d_call: TRBD2; v_call: TRBV2; j_call: TRBJ2-7
cdr3_nt: TGTGCCACCAGCTTACGTCCGGGACAGGGTCCCCAGACCCAGTACTTC; cdr3_aa: CATSLRPGQGPQTQYF; cdr3_length: 16; clone_size: NA; d_call: TRBD1; v_call: TRBV15; j_call: TRBJ2-5
cdr3_nt: TGTGCCAGCAGCTCACGTACAGGGGGCAATGAGCAGTTCTTC; cdr3_aa: CASSSRTGGNEQFF; cdr3_length: 14; clone_size: NA; d_call: TRBD1; v_call: TRBV7-9; j_call: TRBJ2-1
cdr3_nt: TGTGCCAGCAGCCAGGGGACGGAGAAGGCCCAGCATTTT; cdr3_aa: CASSQGTEKAQHF; cdr3_length: 13; clone_size: once; d_call: NA; v_call: TRBV11-2; j_call: TRBJ1-5
cdr3_nt: TGTGCCAGCAGCGTCGGGACACCTGGAAACACCATATATTTT; cdr3_aa: CASSVGTPGNTIYF; cdr3_length: 14; clone_size: NA; d_call: NA; v_call: TRBV9; j_call: TRBJ1-3
cdr3_nt: TGTGCCAGCTCTCCCTTGACAGGAGACGACATCCACGAGCAGTACTTC; cdr3_aa: CASSPLTGDDIHEQYF; cdr3_length: 16; clone_size: NA; d_call: NA; v_call: TRBV18; j_call: TRBJ2-7
cdr3_nt: TGTGCCAGCAGGCAACAGGGATCCGGGGAGCTGTTTTTT; cdr3_aa: CASRQQGSGELFF; cdr3_length: 13; clone_size: NA; d_call: NA; v_call: TRBV6-5; j_call: TRBJ2-2
cdr3_nt: TGTGCCACCAAGCTTTCGCGGGGGCCAGGGTACGAGCAGTACTTC; cdr3_aa: CATKLSRGPGYEQYF; cdr3_length: 15; clone_size: NA; d_call: NA; v_call: TRBV11-2; j_call: TRBJ2-7
cdr3_nt: TGTGCCAGCAGGGGGGGACAGGGGTTTGAGCCCCAGCATTTT; cdr3_aa: CASRGGQGFEPQHF; cdr3_length: 14; clone_size: NA; d_call: TRBD1; v_call: TRBV2; j_call: TRBJ1-5
cdr3_nt: TGTGCCAGCCATTCTTACTTACCGGGAGGGGGCCAGTCTGGGGCCAACGTCCTGACTTTC; cdr3_aa: CASHSYLPGGGQSGANVLTF; cdr3_length: 20; clone_size: NA; d_call: NA; v_call: TRBV27; j_call: TRBJ2-6
cdr3_nt: TGTGCCAGTAGTACCCCAGCCCTCGGGGCCCAGCATTTT; cdr3_aa: CASSTPALGAQHF; cdr3_length: 13; clone_size: NA; d_call: NA; v_call: TRBV19; j_call: TRBJ1-5
cdr3_nt: TGTGCCAGCAGTATAGAACAGGGGGCTAGCACTGAAGCTTTCTTT; cdr3_aa: CASSIEQGASTEAFF; cdr3_length: 15; clone_size: once; d_call: TRBD1; v_call: TRBV2; j_call: TRBJ1-1
cdr3_nt: TGCAGTGCTAGTTCAGGGGCGTGGGCTGAAGCTTTCTTT; cdr3_aa: CSASSGAWAEAFF; cdr3_length: 13; clone_size: NA; d_call: NA; v_call: TRBV20-1; j_call: TRBJ1-1
cdr3_nt: TGCGCCAGCAGTGAGTCTATCGGGGGAGTAGGCGAAAAACTGTTTTTT; cdr3_aa: CASSESIGGVGEKLFF; cdr3_length: 16; clone_size: NA; d_call: NA; v_call: TRBV10-2; j_call: TRBJ1-4
cdr3_nt: TGTGCCAGCAGCGCGGGACCCAGCTACACCTTC; cdr3_aa: CASSAGPSYTF; cdr3_length: 11; clone_size: NA; d_call: NA; v_call: TRBV5-6; j_call: TRBJ1-2
cdr3_nt: TGTGCCAGCAGCTCCAGCGGGCTAGCGGGTGGCGGGGAGCTGTTTTTT; cdr3_aa: CASSSSGLAGGGELFF; cdr3_length: 16; clone_size: NA; d_call: TRBD2; v_call: TRBV7-7; j_call: TRBJ2-2
cdr3_nt: TGTGCCAGTAGTATTGGGACTAGCGGGAAGACAGATACGCAGTATTTT; cdr3_aa: CASSIGTSGKTDTQYF; cdr3_length: 16; clone_size: NA; d_call: TRBD2; v_call: TRBV19; j_call: TRBJ2-3
cdr3_nt: TGTGCCAGCAGCTCCCCCAGGGGGTTGAGGGAGCAGTTCTTC; cdr3_aa: CASSSPRGLREQFF; cdr3_length: 14; clone_size: NA; d_call: TRBD1; v_call: TRBV5-6; j_call: TRBJ2-1
cdr3_nt: TGTGCCACCAGTGACACCAGCGGGCCGAACAATGAGCAGTTCTTC; cdr3_aa: CATSDTSGPNNEQFF; cdr3_length: 15; clone_size: NA; d_call: NA; v_call: TRBV24-1; j_call: TRBJ2-1
cdr3_nt: TGTGCCAGTAGTATACCCGGGAGCTCCTACAATGAGCAGTTCTTC; cdr3_aa: CASSIPGSSYNEQFF; cdr3_length: 15; clone_size: NA; d_call: NA; v_call: TRBV19; j_call: TRBJ2-1
cdr3_nt: TGTGCCAGTAGTATTCTGGGACAGGGTAACGGGGAGCTGTTTTTT; cdr3_aa: CASSILGQGNGELFF; cdr3_length: 15; clone_size: NA; d_call: TRBD1; v_call: TRBV19; j_call: TRBJ2-2
cdr3_nt: TGTGCCAGCAGTCTGGCCGGCTACACCTTC; cdr3_aa: CASSLAGYTF; cdr3_length: 10; clone_size: NA; d_call: NA; v_call: TRBV27; j_call: TRBJ1-2
cdr3_nt: TGTGCCAGCAGCCAAGGTTCGTGGGCTGGGCAGCCCCAGCATTTT; cdr3_aa: CASSQGSWAGQPQHF; cdr3_length: 15; clone_size: NA; d_call: NA; v_call: TRBV3-1/TRBV3-2; j_call: TRBJ1-5
cdr3_nt: TGTGCCATCGGTGACGGAGGCACAGATACGCAGTATTTT; cdr3_aa: CAIGDGGTDTQYF; cdr3_length: 13; clone_size: NA; d_call: NA; v_call: TRBV10-3; j_call: TRBJ2-3
cdr3_nt: TGTGCCATCACGGCGGGAGAGTACAATGAGCAGTTCTTC; cdr3_aa: CAITAGEYNEQFF; cdr3_length: 13; clone_size: once; d_call: TRBD2; v_call: TRBV10-3; j_call: TRBJ2-1
cdr3_nt: TGTGCCAGCAAGACAGGGGGCATGAATGAGCAGTTCTTC; cdr3_aa: CASKTGGMNEQFF; cdr3_length: 13; clone_size: NA; d_call: TRBD1; v_call: TRBV27; j_call: TRBJ2-1
cdr3_nt: TGTGCCAGCAGCTTATTCCAGGGGCACACCGAGCAGTACTTC; cdr3_aa: CASSLFQGHTEQYF; cdr3_length: 14; clone_size: NA; d_call: NA; v_call: TRBV11-2; j_call: TRBJ2-7
cdr3_nt: TGTGCCAGCAGCCAAGATAGCAGGGTCAATCAGCCCCAGCATTTT; cdr3_aa: CASSQDSRVNQPQHF; cdr3_length: 15; clone_size: NA; d_call: NA; v_call: TRBV14; j_call: TRBJ1-5
cdr3_nt: TGTGCCACCAGCAGAGATTTGACAGGAATCAACTACACCTTC; cdr3_aa: CATSRDLTGINYTF; cdr3_length: 14; clone_size: NA; d_call: NA; v_call: TRBV15; j_call: TRBJ1-2
cdr3_nt: TGTGCCAGCAGTGGGACTGTCAAAAACATTCAGTACTTC; cdr3_aa: CASSGTVKNIQYF; cdr3_length: 13; clone_size: NA; d_call: NA; v_call: TRBV2; j_call: TRBJ2-4
cdr3_nt: TGTGCCAGCTCACCAAGCCTATACAATGAGCAGTTCTTC; cdr3_aa: CASSPSLYNEQFF; cdr3_length: 13; clone_size: NA; d_call: NA; v_call: TRBV18; j_call: TRBJ2-1
cdr3_nt: TGTGCCAGCAGCCCCCGGGGTGGCGGGGGAACAAAAGATACGCAGTATTTT; cdr3_aa: CASSPRGGGGTKDTQYF; cdr3_length: 17; clone_size: NA; d_call: TRBD2; v_call: TRBV7-9; j_call: TRBJ2-3
cdr3_nt: TGTGCCAGCAGCGCTAGCGGGGGTAACACCGGGGAGCTGTTTTTT; cdr3_aa: CASSASGGNTGELFF; cdr3_length: 15; clone_size: NA; d_call: TRBD2; v_call: TRBV5-5; j_call: TRBJ2-2
cdr3_nt: TGTGCCACCAGTGATTCGGCTAGAGATAAGACCCAGTACTTC; cdr3_aa: CATSDSARDKTQYF; cdr3_length: 14; clone_size: NA; d_call: NA; v_call: TRBV24-1; j_call: TRBJ2-5
cdr3_nt: TGCGCCAGCACCCTCCGAGGGGGCGGATCCGGGGAGCTGTTTTTT; cdr3_aa: CASTLRGGGSGELFF; cdr3_length: 15; clone_size: once; d_call: TRBD1; v_call: TRBV5-1; j_call: TRBJ2-2
cdr3_nt: TGCGCCAGCAGCTTCGGGGGGGGCGCTGGGGCCAACGTCCTGACTTTC; cdr3_aa: CASSFGGGAGANVLTF; cdr3_length: 16; clone_size: NA; d_call: TRBD2; v_call: TRBV5-1; j_call: TRBJ2-6
cdr3_nt: TGTGCCAGCAGCGGCGGGACAGGGGGGCAAGCTTTCTTT; cdr3_aa: CASSGGTGGQAFF; cdr3_length: 13; clone_size: NA; d_call: TRBD1; v_call: TRBV2; j_call: TRBJ1-1
cdr3_nt: TGTGCCAGCAGCCTTACAGGGGGCCCTCGCTCTAATGAAAAACTGTTTTTT; cdr3_aa: CASSLTGGPRSNEKLFF; cdr3_length: 17; clone_size: NA; d_call: TRBD1; v_call: TRBV7-9; j_call: TRBJ1-4
cdr3_nt: TGTGCCAGCAGCCCGGGACTGCGGAACACTGAAGCTTTCTTT; cdr3_aa: CASSPGLRNTEAFF; cdr3_length: 14; clone_size: NA; d_call: NA; v_call: TRBV7-8; j_call: TRBJ1-1
cdr3_nt: TGTGCCAGCAGCCCGACACAGCGGGAGGGCCCAAATGAGCAGTTCTTC; cdr3_aa: CASSPTQREGPNEQFF; cdr3_length: 16; clone_size: NA; d_call: TRBD2; v_call: TRBV7-6; j_call: TRBJ2-1
cdr3_nt: TGTGCCAGCAGCCAAATTCCGGGACAGGGGAAACCCTACGAGCAGTACTTC; cdr3_aa: CASSQIPGQGKPYEQYF; cdr3_length: 17; clone_size: NA; d_call: TRBD1; v_call: TRBV3-1/TRBV3-2; j_call: TRBJ2-7
cdr3_nt: TGTGCCACCTCCCCGGTTTCTCCAACTAATGAAAAACTGTTTTTT; cdr3_aa: CATSPVSPTNEKLFF; cdr3_length: 15; clone_size: NA; d_call: NA; v_call: TRBV28; j_call: TRBJ1-4
cdr3_nt: TGTGCCAGCAGCTTAAGGGTGGGGGGGAACAATGAGCAGTTCTTC; cdr3_aa: CASSLRVGGNNEQFF; cdr3_length: 15; clone_size: NA; d_call: TRBD2; v_call: TRBV7-2; j_call: TRBJ2-1